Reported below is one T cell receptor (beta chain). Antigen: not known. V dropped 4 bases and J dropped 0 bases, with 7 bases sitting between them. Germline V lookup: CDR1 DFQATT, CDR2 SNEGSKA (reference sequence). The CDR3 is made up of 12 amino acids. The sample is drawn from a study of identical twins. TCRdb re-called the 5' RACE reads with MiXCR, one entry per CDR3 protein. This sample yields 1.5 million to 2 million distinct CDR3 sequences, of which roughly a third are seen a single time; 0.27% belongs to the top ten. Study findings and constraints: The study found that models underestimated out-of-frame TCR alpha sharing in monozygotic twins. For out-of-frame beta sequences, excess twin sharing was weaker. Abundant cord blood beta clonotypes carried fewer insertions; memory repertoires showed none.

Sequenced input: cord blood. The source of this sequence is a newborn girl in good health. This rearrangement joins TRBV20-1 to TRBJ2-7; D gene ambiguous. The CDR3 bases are TGCAGTGCTACCCGAGGCTCCTACGAGCAGTACTTC. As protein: CSATRGSYEQYF.